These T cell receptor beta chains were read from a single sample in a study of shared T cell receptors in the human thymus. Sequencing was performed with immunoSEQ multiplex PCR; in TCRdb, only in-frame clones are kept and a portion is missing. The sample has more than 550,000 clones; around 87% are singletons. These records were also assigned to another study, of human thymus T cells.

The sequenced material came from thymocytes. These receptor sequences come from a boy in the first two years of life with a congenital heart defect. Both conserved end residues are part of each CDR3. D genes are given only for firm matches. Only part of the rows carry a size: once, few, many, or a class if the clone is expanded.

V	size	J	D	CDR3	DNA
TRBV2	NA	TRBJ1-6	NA	CASVEETGKSPLHF	TGTGCCAGCGTTGAGGAAACAGGGAAATCACCCCTCCACTTT
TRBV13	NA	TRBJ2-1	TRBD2	CASSFGLAGGHEQFF	TGTGCCAGCAGTTTCGGACTAGCGGGGGGACATGAGCAGTTCTTC
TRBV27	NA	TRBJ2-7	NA	CASREDGRIHPYEQYF	TGTGCCAGCAGGGAGGACGGCCGGATCCATCCCTACGAGCAGTACTTC
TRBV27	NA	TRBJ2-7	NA	CASSSRRLVARSSTYEQYF	TGTGCCAGCAGTTCGCGCCGACTAGTGGCCCGCTCATCAACCTACGAGCAGTACTTC
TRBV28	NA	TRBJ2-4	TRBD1	CASSPGQGVAKNIQYF	TGTGCCAGCAGTCCCGGACAGGGGGTCGCCAAAAACATTCAGTACTTC
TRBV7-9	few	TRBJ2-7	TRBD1	CASSLGEQGATYEQYF	TGTGCCAGCAGCTTAGGGGAACAGGGGGCGACCTACGAGCAGTACTTC
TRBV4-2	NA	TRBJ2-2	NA	CATAGRNTGELFF	TGTGCCACCGCGGGCAGGAACACCGGGGAGCTGTTTTTT
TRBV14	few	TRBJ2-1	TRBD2	CASSQRGDDNEQFF	TGTGCCAGCAGCCAACGGGGGGATGACAATGAGCAGTTCTTC
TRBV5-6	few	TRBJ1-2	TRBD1	CASSLGRGQVGYTF	TGTGCCAGCAGCTTGGGCAGGGGGCAGGTTGGCTACACCTTC
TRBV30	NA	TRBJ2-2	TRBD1	CAWRGQGAGGELFF	TGTGCCTGGAGGGGACAGGGGGCCGGCGGGGAGCTGTTTTTT
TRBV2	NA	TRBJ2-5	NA	CASAGLIQETQYF	TGTGCCAGCGCCGGACTGATCCAAGAGACCCAGTACTTC
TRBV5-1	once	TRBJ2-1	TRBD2	CASSFKLAGGISYNEQFF	TGCGCCAGCAGCTTTAAGCTAGCGGGGGGAATCTCCTACAATGAGCAGTTCTTC
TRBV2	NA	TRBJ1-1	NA	CASRGGPHRENTEAFF	TGTGCCTCGCGGGGGGGGCCTCATCGTGAGAACACTGAAGCTTTCTTT
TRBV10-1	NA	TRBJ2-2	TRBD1	CASSAGQELNTGELFF	TGCGCCAGCAGCGCGGGACAGGAGTTGAACACCGGGGAGCTGTTTTTT
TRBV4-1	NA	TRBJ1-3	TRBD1	CASSQGGTGRSGNTIYF	TGCGCCAGCAGCCAAGGGGGGACAGGCCGGTCTGGAAACACCATATATTTT
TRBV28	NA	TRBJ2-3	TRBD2	CASSPSGGVDTQYF	TGTGCCAGCAGCCCCAGCGGGGGTGTAGATACGCAGTATTTT
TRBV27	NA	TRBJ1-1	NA	CASRDPGKEVSEAFF	TGTGCCAGCAGGGATCCGGGAAAGGAGGTTTCTGAAGCTTTCTTT
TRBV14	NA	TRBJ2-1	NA	CASSQVDWLYNEQFF	TGTGCCAGCAGCCAAGTCGACTGGCTATACAATGAGCAGTTCTTC
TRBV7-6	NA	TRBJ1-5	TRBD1	CASSRDRHQPQHF	TGTGCCAGCAGCCGGGACAGACATCAGCCCCAGCATTTT
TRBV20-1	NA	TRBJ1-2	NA	CSASSYYTF	TGCAGTGCTAGTAGCTACTACACCTTC
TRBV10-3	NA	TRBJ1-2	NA	CAISQGYGYTF	TGTGCCATCAGTCAGGGGTATGGCTACACCTTC
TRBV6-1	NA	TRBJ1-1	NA	CASQVPMNTEAFF	TGTGCCAGCCAGGTTCCCATGAACACTGAAGCTTTCTTT
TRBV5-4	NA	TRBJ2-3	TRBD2	CASSLSGDSTDTQYF	TGTGCCAGCAGCTTAAGCGGGGACAGCACAGATACGCAGTATTTT
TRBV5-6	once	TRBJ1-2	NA	CASSLAGDYGYTF	TGTGCCAGCAGCTTGGCAGGGGACTATGGCTACACCTTC
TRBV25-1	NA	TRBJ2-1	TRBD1	CASSSQEGTGSYNEQFF	TGTGCCAGCAGTAGCCAGGAAGGGACAGGATCCTACAATGAGCAGTTCTTC
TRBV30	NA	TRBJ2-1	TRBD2	CAWPRGGLAYLLANEQFF	TGTGCCTGGCCGAGAGGGGGACTAGCGTATCTGCTGGCCAATGAGCAGTTCTTC
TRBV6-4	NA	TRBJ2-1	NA	CASSARDSPYNEQFF	TGTGCCAGCAGCGCCCGGGACTCTCCATACAATGAGCAGTTCTTC
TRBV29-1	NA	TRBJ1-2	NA	CSVERGYTF	TGCAGCGTTGAACGTGGCTACACCTTC
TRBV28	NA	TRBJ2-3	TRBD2	CASSFPRGGSTDTQYF	TGTGCCAGCAGTTTTCCCCGCGGGGGTAGCACAGATACGCAGTATTTT
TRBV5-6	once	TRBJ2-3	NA	CASSLPQRSGASTDTQYF	TGTGCCAGCAGCTTACCACAACGAAGCGGAGCTAGCACAGATACGCAGTATTTT
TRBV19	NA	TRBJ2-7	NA	CASSPRAGAREQYF	TGTGCCAGTAGTCCCCGGGCAGGGGCGCGGGAGCAGTACTTC
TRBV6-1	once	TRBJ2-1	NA	CASRGLSYNEQFF	TGTGCCAGCAGGGGGCTCTCCTACAATGAGCAGTTCTTC
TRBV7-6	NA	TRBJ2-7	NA	CASSPGEGYEQYF	TGTGCCAGCAGCCCAGGGGAGGGGTACGAGCAGTACTTC
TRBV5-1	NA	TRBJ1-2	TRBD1	CASTLDRADYGYTF	TGCGCCAGCACCCTGGACAGGGCGGACTATGGCTACACCTTC
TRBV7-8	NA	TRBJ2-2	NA	CASSFQVATGELFF	TGTGCCAGCAGTTTTCAGGTCGCCACCGGGGAGCTGTTTTTT
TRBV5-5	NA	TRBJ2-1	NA	CASSSGLREVAEQFF	TGTGCCAGCAGCTCCGGTTTGAGGGAGGTCGCTGAGCAGTTCTTC
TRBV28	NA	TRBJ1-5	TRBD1	CASSFGTGAGQPQHF	TGTGCCAGCAGTTTCGGGACAGGGGCGGGTCAGCCCCAGCATTTT
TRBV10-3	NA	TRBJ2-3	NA	CAISACRGGTDTQYF	TGTGCCATCAGTGCCTGCAGGGGGGGCACAGATACGCAGTATTTT
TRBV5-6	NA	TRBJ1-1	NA	CASSLRNTEAFF	TGTGCCAGCAGCCTTCGGAACACTGAAGCTTTCTTT
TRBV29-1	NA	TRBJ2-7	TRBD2	CSVERGGSYEQYF	TGCAGCGTTGAACGGGGGGGCTCCTACGAGCAGTACTTC
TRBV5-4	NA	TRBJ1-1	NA	CASSSSRGNTEAFF	TGTGCCAGCAGCTCCTCCCGGGGGAACACTGAAGCTTTCTTT
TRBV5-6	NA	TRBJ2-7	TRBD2	CASSLLSSGLSYEQYF	TGTGCCAGCAGCTTGTTGTCTAGCGGGCTTTCTTACGAGCAGTACTTC
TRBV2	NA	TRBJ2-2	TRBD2	CASRGSSGRATGELFF	TGTGCCAGCAGAGGTTCTAGCGGGAGAGCCACCGGGGAGCTGTTTTTT
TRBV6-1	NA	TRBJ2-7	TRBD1	CASRTGVGDSYEQYF	TGTGCCAGCAGAACAGGGGTTGGGGACTCCTACGAGCAGTACTTC
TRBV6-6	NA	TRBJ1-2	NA	CASSYSRYDYGYTF	TGTGCCAGCAGTTACTCGAGATATGACTATGGCTACACCTTC
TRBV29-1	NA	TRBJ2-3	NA	CSINPRGASTDTQYF	TGCAGCATAAACCCCAGGGGTGCAAGCACAGATACGCAGTATTTT
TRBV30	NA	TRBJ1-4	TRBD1	CAWRGTDVGKLFF	TGTGCCTGGAGGGGGACAGACGTTGGAAAACTGTTTTTT
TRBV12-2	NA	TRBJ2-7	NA	CASRLVATGGTYEQYF	TGTGCAAGTCGCTTAGTGGCAACAGGGGGGACCTACGAGCAGTACTTC
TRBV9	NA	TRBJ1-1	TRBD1	CASSALSSDRGAEAFF	TGTGCCAGCAGCGCCCTATCTTCGGACAGGGGGGCTGAAGCTTTCTTT
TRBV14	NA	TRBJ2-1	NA	CASSQVGWGQKYNEQFF	TGTGCCAGCAGCCAAGTCGGATGGGGACAAAAATACAATGAGCAGTTCTTC
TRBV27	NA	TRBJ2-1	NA	CASSHSRDTGEQFF	TGTGCCAGCAGTCACTCTCGTGACACCGGTGAGCAGTTCTTC
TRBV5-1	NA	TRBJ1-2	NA	CASSLTSIEPTANYGYTF	TGCGCCAGCAGCTTAACTAGCATCGAACCTACGGCTAACTATGGCTACACCTTC
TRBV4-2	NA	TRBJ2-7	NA	CASSQDPSFNEQYF	TGTGCCAGCAGCCAAGATCCTAGCTTTAACGAGCAGTACTTC
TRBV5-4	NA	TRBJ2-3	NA	CASSQHTDTQYF	TGTGCCAGCAGCCAACATACAGATACGCAGTATTTT
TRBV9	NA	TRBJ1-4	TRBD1	CASSVGPEATGGDVYEKLFF	TGTGCCAGCAGCGTAGGCCCTGAAGCGACAGGGGGGGATGTGTATGAAAAACTGTTTTTT